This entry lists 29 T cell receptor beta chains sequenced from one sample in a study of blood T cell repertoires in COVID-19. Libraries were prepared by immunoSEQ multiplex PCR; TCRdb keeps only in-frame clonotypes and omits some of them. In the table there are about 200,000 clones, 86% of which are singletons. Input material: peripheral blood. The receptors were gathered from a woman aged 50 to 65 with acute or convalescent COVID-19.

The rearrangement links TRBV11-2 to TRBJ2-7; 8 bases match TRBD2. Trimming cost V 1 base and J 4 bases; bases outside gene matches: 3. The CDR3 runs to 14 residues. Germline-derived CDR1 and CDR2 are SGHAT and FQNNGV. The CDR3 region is CASSLVERGYEQYF. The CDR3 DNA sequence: TGTGCCAGCAGCTTAGTGGAGCGGGGGTACGAGCAGTACTTC. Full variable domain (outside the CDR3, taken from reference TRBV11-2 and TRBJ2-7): EAGVAQSPRYKIIEKRQSVAFWCNPISGHATLYWYQQILGQGPKLLIQFQNNGVVDDSQLPKDRFSAERLKGVDSTLKIQPAKLEDSAVYLCASSLVERGYEQYFGPGTRLTVT.

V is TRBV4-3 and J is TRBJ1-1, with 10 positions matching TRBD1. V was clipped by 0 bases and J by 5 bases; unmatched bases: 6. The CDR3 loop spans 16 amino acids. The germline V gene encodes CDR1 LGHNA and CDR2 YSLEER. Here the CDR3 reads CASSQDLGQGKTEAFF. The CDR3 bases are TGCGCCAGCAGCCAAGATTTGGGACAGGGGAAGACTGAAGCTTTCTTT.

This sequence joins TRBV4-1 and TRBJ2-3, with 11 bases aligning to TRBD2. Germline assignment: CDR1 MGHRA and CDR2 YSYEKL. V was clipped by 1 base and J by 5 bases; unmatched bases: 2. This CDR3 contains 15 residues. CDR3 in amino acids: CASSQAGLAVDTQYF. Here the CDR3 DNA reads TGCGCCAGCAGCCAAGCGGGACTAGCGGTAGATACGCAGTATTTT.

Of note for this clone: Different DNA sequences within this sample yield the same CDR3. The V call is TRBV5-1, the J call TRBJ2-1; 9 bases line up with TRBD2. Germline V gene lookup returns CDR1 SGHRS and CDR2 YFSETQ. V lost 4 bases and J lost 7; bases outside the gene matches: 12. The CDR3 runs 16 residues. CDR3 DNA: TGCGCCAGCAGCCGTACGGGACTAGCTCAAAGTAATGAGCAGTTCTTC. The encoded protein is CASSRTGLAQSNEQFF.

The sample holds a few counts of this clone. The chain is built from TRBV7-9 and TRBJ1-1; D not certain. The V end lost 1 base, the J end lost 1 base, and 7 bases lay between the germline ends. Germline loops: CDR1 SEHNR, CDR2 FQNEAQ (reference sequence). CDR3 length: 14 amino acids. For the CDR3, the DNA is TGTGCCAGCAGCTTAGATTCGAGGAACACTGAAGCTTTCTTT. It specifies CASSLDSRNTEAFF.

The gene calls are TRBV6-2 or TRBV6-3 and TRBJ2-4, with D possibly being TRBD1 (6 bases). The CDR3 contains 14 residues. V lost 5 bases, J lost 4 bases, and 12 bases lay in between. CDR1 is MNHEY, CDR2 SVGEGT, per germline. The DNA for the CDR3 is TGTGCCAGCAGTCTTGGGGGCGGGAAAAACATTCAGTACTTC. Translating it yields CASSLGGGKNIQYF.

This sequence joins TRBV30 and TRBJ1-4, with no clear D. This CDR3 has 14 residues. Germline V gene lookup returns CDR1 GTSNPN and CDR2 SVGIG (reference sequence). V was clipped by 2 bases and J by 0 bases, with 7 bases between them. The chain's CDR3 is CAWSRGSTNEKLFF. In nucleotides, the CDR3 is TGTGCCTGGAGTCGGGGATCAACTAATGAAAAACTGTTTTTT.

CDR3 nucleotide sequence: TGCACCAGCAGCCAAGAGACGGAGCGATCCTTCAATGAGCAGTTCTTC. This codes for CTSSQETERSFNEQFF. V gene TRBV1 combines with J gene TRBJ2-1; the table's D gene call, TRBD2, was not cross checked with the DNA. TRBV1 is a listed pseudogene. The CDR3 sequence is 16 residues long.

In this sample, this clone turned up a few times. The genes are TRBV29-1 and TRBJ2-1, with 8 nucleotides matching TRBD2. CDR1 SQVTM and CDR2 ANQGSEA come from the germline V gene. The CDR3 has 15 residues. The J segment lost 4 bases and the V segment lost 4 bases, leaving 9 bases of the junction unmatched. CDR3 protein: CSVVLIAGNYNEQFF. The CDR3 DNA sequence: TGCAGCGTTGTTCTGATAGCGGGGAATTACAATGAGCAGTTCTTC.

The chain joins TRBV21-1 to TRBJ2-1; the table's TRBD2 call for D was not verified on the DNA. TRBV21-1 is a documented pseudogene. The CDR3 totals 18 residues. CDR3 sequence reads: CASSKGTSGSLSDNEQFF. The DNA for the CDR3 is TGTGCCAGCAGCAAAGGCACTAGCGGGAGCCTTTCAGACAATGAGCAGTTCTTC.

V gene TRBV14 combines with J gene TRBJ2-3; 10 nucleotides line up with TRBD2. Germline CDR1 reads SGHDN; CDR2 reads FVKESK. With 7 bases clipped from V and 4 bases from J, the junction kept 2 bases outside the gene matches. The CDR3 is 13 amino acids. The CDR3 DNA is TGTGCCAGCACCCTAGCGGGGGCAGATACGCAGTATTTT. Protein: CASTLAGADTQYF.

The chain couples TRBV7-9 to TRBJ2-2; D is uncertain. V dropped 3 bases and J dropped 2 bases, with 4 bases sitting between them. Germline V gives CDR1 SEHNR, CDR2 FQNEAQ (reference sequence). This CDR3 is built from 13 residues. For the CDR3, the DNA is TGTGCCAGCAGCTTCTCTAACACCGGGGAGCTGTTTTTT. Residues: CASSFSNTGELFF.

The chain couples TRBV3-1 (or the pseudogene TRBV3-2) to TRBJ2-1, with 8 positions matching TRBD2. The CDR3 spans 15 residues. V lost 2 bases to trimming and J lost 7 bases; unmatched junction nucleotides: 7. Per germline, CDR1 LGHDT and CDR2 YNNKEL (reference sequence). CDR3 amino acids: CASSQRAAGDNEQFF. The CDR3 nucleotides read TGTGCCAGCAGCCAACGAGCAGCGGGAGATAATGAGCAGTTCTTC.

The CDR3 region is CATSVGGTDTQYF. The CDR3 DNA is TGTGCCACCAGTGTCGGGGGGACAGATACGCAGTATTTT. The chain uses TRBV24-1 and TRBJ2-3; TRBD2 agrees at 7 bases. There are 13 residues in the CDR3. Germline CDR1 reads KGHDR; CDR2 reads SFDVKD. V was pared by 5 bases and J by 3 bases, with 1 base of the junction left unmatched.

The CDR3 here is CASSYSHYGYTF. The CDR3 DNA sequence: TGTGCCAGCAGTTACTCCCACTATGGCTACACCTTC. The chain combines TRBV28 with TRBJ1-2; D unresolved. Germline V gene sequence: CDR1 MDHEN, CDR2 SYDVKM. The germline V and J ends were trimmed by 4 bases and 3 bases, with 6 bases remaining between them. This CDR3 is 12 amino acids long.

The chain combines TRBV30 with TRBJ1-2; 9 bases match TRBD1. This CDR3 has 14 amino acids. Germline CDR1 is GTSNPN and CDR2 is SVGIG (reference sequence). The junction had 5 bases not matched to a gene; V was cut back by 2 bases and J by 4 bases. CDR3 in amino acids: CAWSRMTGGYGYTF. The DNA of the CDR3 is TGTGCCTGGAGTAGAATGACAGGGGGCTATGGCTACACCTTC.

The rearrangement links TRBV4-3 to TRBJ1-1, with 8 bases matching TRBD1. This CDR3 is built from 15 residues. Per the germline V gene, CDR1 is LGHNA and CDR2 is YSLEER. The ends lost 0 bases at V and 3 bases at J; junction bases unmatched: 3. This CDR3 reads CASSQERTGYTEAFF. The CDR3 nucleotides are TGCGCCAGCAGCCAAGAAAGGACAGGGTACACTGAAGCTTTCTTT.

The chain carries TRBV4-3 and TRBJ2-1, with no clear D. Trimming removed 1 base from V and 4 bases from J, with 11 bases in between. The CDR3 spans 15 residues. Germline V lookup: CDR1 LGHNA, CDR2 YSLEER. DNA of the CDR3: TGCGCCAGCAGCCAAGGTGGCAGAATTTACAATGAGCAGTTCTTC. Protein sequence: CASSQGGRIYNEQFF.

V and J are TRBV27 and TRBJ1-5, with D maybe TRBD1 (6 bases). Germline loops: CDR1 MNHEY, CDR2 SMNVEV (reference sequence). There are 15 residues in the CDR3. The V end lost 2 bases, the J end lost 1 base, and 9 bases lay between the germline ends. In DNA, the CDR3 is TGTGCCAGCAGTTTAAACAGGGAAAGCAATCAGCCCCAGCATTTT. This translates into CASSLNRESNQPQHF.

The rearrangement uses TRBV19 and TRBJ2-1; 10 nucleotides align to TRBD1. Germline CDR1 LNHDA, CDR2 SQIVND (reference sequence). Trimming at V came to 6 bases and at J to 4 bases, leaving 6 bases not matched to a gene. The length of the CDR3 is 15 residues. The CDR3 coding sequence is TGTGCCAGTAGCCAGGGACAGGGGTTGTACAATGAGCAGTTCTTC. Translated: CASSQGQGLYNEQFF.

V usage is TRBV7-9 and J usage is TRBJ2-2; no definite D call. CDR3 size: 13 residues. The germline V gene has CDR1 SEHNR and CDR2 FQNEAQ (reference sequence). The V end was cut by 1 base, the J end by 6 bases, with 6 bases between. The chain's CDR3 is CASSLELAGELFF. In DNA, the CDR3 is TGTGCCAGCAGCTTAGAGCTCGCCGGGGAGCTGTTTTTT.

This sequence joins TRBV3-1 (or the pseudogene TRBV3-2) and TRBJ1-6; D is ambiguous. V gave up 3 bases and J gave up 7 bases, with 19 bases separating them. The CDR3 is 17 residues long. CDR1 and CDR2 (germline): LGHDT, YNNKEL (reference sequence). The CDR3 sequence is CASSHPRRGRSNSPLHF. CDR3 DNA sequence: TGTGCCAGCAGCCACCCGAGGAGAGGGCGATCGAATTCACCCCTCCACTTT.

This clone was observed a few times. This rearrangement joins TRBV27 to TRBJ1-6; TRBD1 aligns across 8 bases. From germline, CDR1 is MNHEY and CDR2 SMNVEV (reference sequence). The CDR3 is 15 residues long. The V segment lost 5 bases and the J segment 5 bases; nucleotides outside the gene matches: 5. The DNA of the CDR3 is TGTGCCAGCAGTCCAGGGGACAGGAATAATTCACCCCTCCACTTT. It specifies CASSPGDRNNSPLHF.

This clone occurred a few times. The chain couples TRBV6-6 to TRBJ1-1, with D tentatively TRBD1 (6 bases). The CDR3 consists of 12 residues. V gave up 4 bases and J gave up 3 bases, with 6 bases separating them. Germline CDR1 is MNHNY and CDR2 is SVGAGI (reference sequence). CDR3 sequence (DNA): TGTGCCAGCAGTTCAGGGGACACTGAAGCTTTCTTT. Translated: CASSSGDTEAFF.

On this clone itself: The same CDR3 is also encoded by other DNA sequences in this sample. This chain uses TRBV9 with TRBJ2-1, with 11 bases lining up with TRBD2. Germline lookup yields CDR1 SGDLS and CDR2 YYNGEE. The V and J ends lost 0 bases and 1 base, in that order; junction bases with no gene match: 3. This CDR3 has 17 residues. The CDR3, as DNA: TGTGCCAGCAGCGTAGGGCTAGCGGGGGGTTCCTACAATGAGCAGTTCTTC. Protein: CASSVGLAGGSYNEQFF. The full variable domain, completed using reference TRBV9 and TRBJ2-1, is DSGVTQTPKHLITATGQRVTLRCSPRSGDLSVYWYQQSLDQGLQFLIQYYNGEERAKGNILERFSAQQFPDLHSELNLSSLELGDSALYFCASSVGLAGGSYNEQFFGPGTRLTVL.

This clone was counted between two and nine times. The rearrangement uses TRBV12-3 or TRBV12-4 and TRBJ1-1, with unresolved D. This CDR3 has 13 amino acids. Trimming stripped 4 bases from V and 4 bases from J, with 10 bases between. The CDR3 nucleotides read TGTGCCAGCAGTTCCCAATTGGCCACTGAAGCTTTCTTT. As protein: CASSSQLATEAFF.

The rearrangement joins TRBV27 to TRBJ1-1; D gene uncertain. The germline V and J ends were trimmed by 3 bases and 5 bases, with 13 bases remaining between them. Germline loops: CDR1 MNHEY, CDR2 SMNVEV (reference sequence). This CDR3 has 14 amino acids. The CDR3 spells CASSFRAGWTEAFF. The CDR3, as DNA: TGTGCCAGCAGTTTCCGGGCGGGGTGGACTGAAGCTTTCTTT.

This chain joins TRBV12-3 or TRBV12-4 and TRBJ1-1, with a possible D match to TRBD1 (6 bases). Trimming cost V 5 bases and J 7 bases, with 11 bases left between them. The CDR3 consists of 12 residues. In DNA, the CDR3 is TGTGCCAGCAGTCAGGGGACCAATGAAGCTTTCTTT. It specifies CASSQGTNEAFF.

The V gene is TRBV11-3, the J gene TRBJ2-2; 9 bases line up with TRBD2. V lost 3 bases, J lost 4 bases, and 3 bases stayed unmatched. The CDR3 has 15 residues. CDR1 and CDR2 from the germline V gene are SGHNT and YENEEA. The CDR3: CASSFSGSGTGELFF. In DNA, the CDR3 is TGTGCCAGCAGCTTTAGCGGGAGCGGCACCGGGGAGCTGTTTTTT. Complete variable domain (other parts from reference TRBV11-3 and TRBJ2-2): EAGVVQSPRYKIIEKKQPVAFWCNPISGHNTLYWYLQNLGQGPELLIRYENEEAVDDSQLPKDRFSAERLKGVDSTLKIQPAELGDSAVYLCASSFSGSGTGELFFGEGSRLTVL.